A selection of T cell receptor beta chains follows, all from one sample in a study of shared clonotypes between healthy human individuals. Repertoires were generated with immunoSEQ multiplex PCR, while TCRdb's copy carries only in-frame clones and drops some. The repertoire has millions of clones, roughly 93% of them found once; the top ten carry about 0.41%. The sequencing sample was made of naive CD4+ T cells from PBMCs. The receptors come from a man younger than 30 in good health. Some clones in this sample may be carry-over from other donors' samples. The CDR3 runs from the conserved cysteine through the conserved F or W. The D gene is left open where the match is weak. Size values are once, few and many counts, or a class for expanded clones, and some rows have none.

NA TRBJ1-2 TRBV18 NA CASSPGRQNYGYTF TGTGCCAGCTCACCTGGACGGCAGAACTATGGCTACACCTTC
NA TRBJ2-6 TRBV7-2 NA CASSAGANVLTF TGTGCCAGCAGCGCTGGGGCCAACGTCCTGACTTTC
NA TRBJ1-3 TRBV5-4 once CASSSFMGTHVSGNTIYF TGTGCCAGCAGCTCCTTTATGGGGACACACGTCTCTGGAAACACCATATATTTT
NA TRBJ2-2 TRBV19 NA CASKPRGQYNTGELFF TGTGCCAGTAAACCTAGGGGTCAATATAACACCGGGGAGCTGTTTTTT
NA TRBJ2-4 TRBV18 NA CASSPREGSKNIQYF TGTGCCAGCTCACCGCGCGAGGGCTCCAAAAACATTCAGTACTTC
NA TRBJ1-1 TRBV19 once CASSTILGRNRDGTEAFF TGTGCCAGTAGTACCATCCTCGGACGGAATAGGGATGGCACTGAAGCTTTCTTT
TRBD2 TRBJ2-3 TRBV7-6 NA CASSGGLAGGGGTDTQYF TGTGCCAGCAGCGGGGGACTAGCGGGAGGAGGGGGCACAGATACGCAGTATTTT
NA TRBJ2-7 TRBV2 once CATSLFKNEQYF TGTGCCACCAGCCTCTTTAAAAACGAGCAGTACTTC
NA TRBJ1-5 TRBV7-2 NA CASSLAPLGSYNQPQHF TGTGCCAGCAGCTTAGCGCCCTTGGGGAGTTACAATCAGCCCCAGCATTTT
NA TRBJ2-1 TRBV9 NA CASSVDGKGEQFF TGTGCCAGCAGCGTCGACGGAAAGGGTGAGCAGTTCTTC
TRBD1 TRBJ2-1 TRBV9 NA CASSVLGQNYNEQFF TGTGCCAGCAGCGTCTTGGGACAGAACTACAATGAGCAGTTCTTC
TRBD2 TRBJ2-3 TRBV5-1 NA CASSPSGASTDTQYF TGCGCCAGCAGCCCTAGCGGGGCGTCCACAGATACGCAGTATTTT
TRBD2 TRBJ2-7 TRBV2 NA CASGRLAETYEQYF TGTGCCAGCGGGCGGCTAGCGGAAACCTACGAGCAGTACTTC
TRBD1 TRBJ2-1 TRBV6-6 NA CASSYPRDSYNEQFF TGTGCCAGCAGTTACCCCCGGGACAGTTACAATGAGCAGTTCTTC
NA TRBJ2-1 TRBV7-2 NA CASSLVSEQFF TGTGCCAGCAGCTTGGTTAGTGAGCAGTTCTTC
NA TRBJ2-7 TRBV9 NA CASSVGSHTGSPYEQYF TGTGCCAGCAGCGTAGGGAGCCACACAGGGAGTCCCTACGAGCAGTACTTC
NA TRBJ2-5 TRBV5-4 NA CASSTRDSNQYF TGTGCCAGCAGCACCAGGGACTCAAATCAGTACTTC
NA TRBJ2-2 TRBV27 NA CASSFRRTGELFF TGTGCCAGCAGTTTTAGGCGAACCGGGGAGCTGTTTTTT
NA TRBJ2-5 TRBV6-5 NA CASSPTGTVAETQYF TGTGCCAGCAGCCCAACCGGGACGGTGGCGGAGACCCAGTACTTC
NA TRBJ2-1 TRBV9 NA CASSRTGTSLYNEQFF TGTGCCAGCAGCCGAACCGGGACTTCTTTATACAATGAGCAGTTCTTC
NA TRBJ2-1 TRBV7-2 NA CASSLESPHRVGSDEQFF TGTGCCAGCAGCTTAGAATCCCCCCACAGGGTAGGCTCTGATGAGCAGTTCTTC
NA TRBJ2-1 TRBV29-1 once CSVVPGEQFF TGCAGCGTTGTTCCGGGCGAGCAGTTCTTC
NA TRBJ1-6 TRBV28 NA CASSLWALSSYNSPLHF TGTGCCAGCAGTCTATGGGCCTTAAGCTCCTATAATTCACCCCTCCACTTT
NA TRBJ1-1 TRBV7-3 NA CASSLSGSNTEAFF TGTGCCAGCAGCTTATCGGGGTCGAACACTGAAGCTTTCTTT
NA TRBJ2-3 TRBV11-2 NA CASSLGSGTDTQYF TGTGCCAGCAGCTTAGGAAGCGGCACAGATACGCAGTATTTT
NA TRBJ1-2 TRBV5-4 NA CASSFEGRLHYGYTF TGTGCCAGCAGCTTCGAGGGCAGGCTACACTATGGCTACACCTTC
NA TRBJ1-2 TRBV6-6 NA CASSYRAGDLYGYTF TGTGCCAGCAGTTACCGGGCAGGAGACCTATATGGCTACACCTTC
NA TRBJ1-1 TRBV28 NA CASSPGHQNTEAFF TGTGCCAGCAGCCCCGGACACCAGAACACTGAAGCTTTCTTT
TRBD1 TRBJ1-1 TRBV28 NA CASSLAGQGAYTEAFF TGTGCCAGCAGTTTAGCCGGACAGGGGGCATACACTGAAGCTTTCTTT
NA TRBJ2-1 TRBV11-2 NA CASSMTGDEQFF TGTGCCAGCAGCATGACAGGAGATGAGCAGTTCTTC
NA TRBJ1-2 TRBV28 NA CASSLFGAQGYTF TGTGCCAGCAGTTTATTTGGGGCGCAAGGCTACACCTTC
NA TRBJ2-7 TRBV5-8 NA CASSLEIARKYEQYF TGTGCCAGCAGCTTGGAGATTGCCCGGAAGTACGAGCAGTACTTC
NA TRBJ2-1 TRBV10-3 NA CAIRAPNYNEQFF TGTGCCATCAGGGCTCCCAACTACAATGAGCAGTTCTTC
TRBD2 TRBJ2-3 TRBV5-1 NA CASSLVAGVTDTQYF TGCGCCAGCAGCTTGGTAGCGGGAGTCACAGATACGCAGTATTTT
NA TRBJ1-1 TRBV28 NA CASSLGPSGTEAFF TGTGCCAGCAGTTTGGGTCCATCGGGCACTGAAGCTTTCTTT
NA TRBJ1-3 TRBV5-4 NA CASSLPGAGNTIYF TGTGCCAGCAGCTTGCCGGGGGCTGGAAACACCATATATTTT
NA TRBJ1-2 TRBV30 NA CAWSGDIYGYTF TGTGCCTGGAGTGGTGACATCTATGGCTACACCTTC
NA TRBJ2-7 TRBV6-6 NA CASSYSAGYEQYF TGTGCCAGCAGTTACTCGGCAGGTTACGAGCAGTACTTC
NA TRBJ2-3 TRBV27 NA CASKIGWSKSTDTQYF TGTGCCAGCAAAATAGGGTGGAGTAAGTCCACAGATACGCAGTATTTT
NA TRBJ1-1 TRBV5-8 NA CASSPWGRGTEAFF TGTGCCAGCAGCCCCTGGGGGCGGGGCACTGAAGCTTTCTTT
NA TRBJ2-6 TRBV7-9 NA CASSFSRSGANVLTF TGTGCCAGCAGCTTTAGCCGTTCTGGGGCCAACGTCCTGACTTTC
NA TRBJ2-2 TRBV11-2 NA CASSFSTGELFF TGTGCCAGCAGCTTTTCCACCGGGGAGCTGTTTTTT
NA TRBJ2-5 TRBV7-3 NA CASSSPGAGETQYF TGTGCCAGCAGCTCACCGGGCGCGGGGGAGACCCAGTACTTC
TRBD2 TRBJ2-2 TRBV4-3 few CASSQWGGGNTGELFF TGCGCCAGCAGCCAATGGGGCGGGGGGAACACCGGGGAGCTGTTTTTT
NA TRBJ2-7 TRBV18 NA CASSDRDTFYEQYF TGTGCCAGCTCAGACCGGGACACATTCTACGAGCAGTACTTC
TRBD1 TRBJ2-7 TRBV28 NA CATATGGGRQYF TGTGCCACCGCGACAGGGGGCGGGAGGCAGTACTTC